These T cell receptor beta chains were read from a single sample in a study of blood T cell repertoires in COVID-19. Produced via immunoSEQ multiplex PCR; TCRdb's table is partial and in-frame only. The sample lists 490,000 or so clones, 80% to 90% occurring once. Sequenced input: PBMCs or T cells enriched from blood (not recorded which). The receptor set was obtained from an older woman who had recovered from COVID-19. Both conserved end residues are part of each CDR3. D genes are given only for firm matches. Size is omitted from some rows. Given values are once, few, many or a class for expanded clones.

j_call: TRBJ1-1
clone_size: -
d_call: -
v_call: TRBV18
cdr3_nt: TGTGCCAGCTCACCGGGACTGATGAACACTGAAGCTTTCTTT
cdr3_aa: CASSPGLMNTEAFF

j_call: TRBJ2-2
clone_size: -
d_call: -
v_call: TRBV19
cdr3_nt: TGTGCCAGTAGTATAGGCGGGGGCCCCGGGGAGCTGTTTTTT
cdr3_aa: CASSIGGGPGELFF

j_call: TRBJ2-3
clone_size: -
d_call: -
v_call: TRBV7-5
cdr3_nt: TGTGCCAGAAGCTTAGGGGGACTGACAGATACGCAGTATTTT
cdr3_aa: CARSLGGLTDTQYF

j_call: TRBJ2-7
clone_size: -
d_call: TRBD2
v_call: TRBV6-4
cdr3_nt: TGTGCCAGCAGTTATCTAGCGGGGGATTCCTACGAGCAGTACTTC
cdr3_aa: CASSYLAGDSYEQYF

j_call: TRBJ2-7
clone_size: once
d_call: TRBD2
v_call: TRBV6-2/TRBV6-3
cdr3_nt: TGTGCCAGCAGTTACAACTACTACGCCCCGGGTGGGGGGACTACCCTCCACGAGCAGTACTTC
cdr3_aa: CASSYNYYAPGGGTTLHEQYF

j_call: TRBJ2-7
clone_size: -
d_call: -
v_call: TRBV3-1/TRBV3-2
cdr3_nt: TGTGCCAGCAGCCAAGTTCGACATCCCACGAGCGAGCAGTACTTC
cdr3_aa: CASSQVRHPTSEQYF

j_call: TRBJ2-7
clone_size: -
d_call: TRBD1
v_call: TRBV24-1
cdr3_nt: TGTGCCACCAGTGACACAGGGGCCTACGAGCAGTACTTC
cdr3_aa: CATSDTGAYEQYF

j_call: TRBJ1-6
clone_size: -
d_call: TRBD1
v_call: TRBV2
cdr3_nt: TGTGCCAGCACCTTGAGCGGGACAGGGAATTCACCCCTCCACTTT
cdr3_aa: CASTLSGTGNSPLHF

j_call: TRBJ2-6
clone_size: -
d_call: TRBD1
v_call: TRBV5-1
cdr3_nt: TGCGCCAGCAGCTTGGTTTCCCTCCCGGAACAGGGGGCCTCTGGGGCCAACGTCCTGACTTTC
cdr3_aa: CASSLVSLPEQGASGANVLTF

j_call: TRBJ1-1
clone_size: -
d_call: -
v_call: TRBV28
cdr3_nt: TGTGCCAGCAGTTACAAGAACACTGAAGCTTTCTTT
cdr3_aa: CASSYKNTEAFF

j_call: TRBJ1-3
clone_size: -
d_call: TRBD1
v_call: TRBV5-4
cdr3_nt: TGTGCCAGCAGCTTCAACAGGGGAGGTGGAAACACCATATATTTT
cdr3_aa: CASSFNRGGGNTIYF

j_call: TRBJ1-6
clone_size: -
d_call: TRBD1
v_call: TRBV5-1
cdr3_nt: TGCGCCAGCAGGTCACAGGGGGAGGCCTATAATTCACCCCTCCACTTT
cdr3_aa: CASRSQGEAYNSPLHF

j_call: TRBJ1-6
clone_size: -
d_call: -
v_call: TRBV6-1
cdr3_nt: TGTGCCAGCAGTGAAGCAGAGGGTATTCGGTCACCCCTCCACTTT
cdr3_aa: CASSEAEGIRSPLHF

j_call: TRBJ2-1
clone_size: -
d_call: -
v_call: TRBV29-1
cdr3_nt: TGCAGCGCCTCCGACAGCCCGACTTATGAGCAGTTCTTC
cdr3_aa: CSASDSPTYEQFF

j_call: TRBJ1-3
clone_size: -
d_call: -
v_call: TRBV6-1
cdr3_nt: TGTGCCAGCAGTGAATCAATTTTGGGGGCGCGGAGCTCTGGAAACACCATATATTTT
cdr3_aa: CASSESILGARSSGNTIYF

j_call: TRBJ2-3
clone_size: -
d_call: -
v_call: TRBV5-1
cdr3_nt: TGCGCCAGTAGTCCGCCTTTGGGCACAGATACGCAGTATTTT
cdr3_aa: CASSPPLGTDTQYF

j_call: TRBJ1-1
clone_size: -
d_call: TRBD1
v_call: TRBV6-4
cdr3_nt: TGTGCCAGCAGCCCACAGGGGGCTAGCACTGAAGCTTTCTTT
cdr3_aa: CASSPQGASTEAFF

j_call: TRBJ2-5
clone_size: -
d_call: -
v_call: TRBV12-3/TRBV12-4
cdr3_nt: TGTGCCAGCAGTTTAAGTACAGGGACCCAGTACTTC
cdr3_aa: CASSLSTGTQYF

j_call: TRBJ2-5
clone_size: -
d_call: -
v_call: TRBV2
cdr3_nt: TGTGCCAGCAGTCGGAGCCAAGAGACCCAGTACTTC
cdr3_aa: CASSRSQETQYF

j_call: TRBJ1-1
clone_size: -
d_call: -
v_call: TRBV28
cdr3_nt: TGTGCCAGCAGTCGCGGTGCGGGGAGGGGGAACACTGAAGCTTTCTTT
cdr3_aa: CASSRGAGRGNTEAFF

j_call: TRBJ1-2
clone_size: -
d_call: -
v_call: TRBV6-5
cdr3_nt: TGTGCCAGCACCCCCCGGGGGGGTGGCTACACCTTC
cdr3_aa: CASTPRGGGYTF

j_call: TRBJ1-4
clone_size: -
d_call: -
v_call: TRBV10-1
cdr3_nt: TGCGCCAGCAGTGAGTCGATTAGAAGTGAAAAACTGTTTTTT
cdr3_aa: CASSESIRSEKLFF

j_call: TRBJ1-2
clone_size: -
d_call: -
v_call: TRBV10-3
cdr3_nt: TGTGCCATCAGTGAGTCGGCGGACTATGGCTACACCTTC
cdr3_aa: CAISESADYGYTF

j_call: TRBJ1-2
clone_size: -
d_call: -
v_call: TRBV5-1
cdr3_nt: TGCGCCAGCAGCTTGAGTGTCAGGGGCGATGGCTACACCTTC
cdr3_aa: CASSLSVRGDGYTF

j_call: TRBJ1-2
clone_size: -
d_call: TRBD1
v_call: TRBV4-1
cdr3_nt: TGCGCCAGCAGCCGAGACAGGGGCCAGGTACATGGCTACACCTTC
cdr3_aa: CASSRDRGQVHGYTF

j_call: TRBJ2-1
clone_size: once
d_call: TRBD2
v_call: TRBV10-2
cdr3_nt: TGCGCCAGTGGCGGGGGGGCCTACAATGAGCAGTTCTTC
cdr3_aa: CASGGGAYNEQFF

j_call: TRBJ2-5
clone_size: -
d_call: -
v_call: TRBV4-1
cdr3_nt: TGCGCCAGCAGCCAAGATGAGGCTAGCCGAGAGACCCAGTACTTC
cdr3_aa: CASSQDEASRETQYF

j_call: TRBJ2-7
clone_size: -
d_call: -
v_call: TRBV19
cdr3_nt: TGTGCCAGTAGTAGGAGGTCGGACAGCGTCTCCTACGAGCAGTACTTC
cdr3_aa: CASSRRSDSVSYEQYF

j_call: TRBJ2-4
clone_size: -
d_call: -
v_call: TRBV20-1
cdr3_nt: TGCAGTGCTAGTATCGGGGAACTAGCCAAAAACATTCAGTACTTC
cdr3_aa: CSASIGELAKNIQYF

j_call: TRBJ1-4
clone_size: -
d_call: -
v_call: TRBV29-1
cdr3_nt: TGCAGCGTTGGGGCGAAGCCGGGGATCGGGGAAAAACTGTTTTTT
cdr3_aa: CSVGAKPGIGEKLFF

j_call: TRBJ2-3
clone_size: -
d_call: -
v_call: TRBV10-1
cdr3_nt: TGCGCCAGCAGTGGGAGTAGCGCCAGCACAGATACGCAGTATTTT
cdr3_aa: CASSGSSASTDTQYF

j_call: TRBJ1-1
clone_size: -
d_call: -
v_call: TRBV5-1
cdr3_nt: TGCGCCAGCAGCTTACAGACAGGGAACACTGAAGCTTTCTTT
cdr3_aa: CASSLQTGNTEAFF

j_call: TRBJ2-1
clone_size: -
d_call: TRBD1
v_call: TRBV6-5
cdr3_nt: TGTGCCAGCAGCCGGGACAGGGGTTACGAGCAGTTCTTC
cdr3_aa: CASSRDRGYEQFF

j_call: TRBJ1-5
clone_size: -
d_call: -
v_call: TRBV6-1
cdr3_nt: TGTGCCAGCAGTGGCCAACGAGCATCTGATAGCAATCAGCCCCAGCATTTT
cdr3_aa: CASSGQRASDSNQPQHF

j_call: TRBJ1-3
clone_size: -
d_call: -
v_call: TRBV3-1/TRBV3-2
cdr3_nt: TGTGCCAGCAGCCAAGACGGGACTGGAAACACCATATATTTT
cdr3_aa: CASSQDGTGNTIYF

j_call: TRBJ2-1
clone_size: -
d_call: TRBD2
v_call: TRBV7-9
cdr3_nt: TGTGCCAGCAGCTTGGCTAGCGGGGGCCTTCGTGAGCAGTTCTTC
cdr3_aa: CASSLASGGLREQFF

j_call: TRBJ2-3
clone_size: -
d_call: -
v_call: TRBV13
cdr3_nt: TGTGCCAGCAGCTTGACAGGCACAGATACGCAGTATTTT
cdr3_aa: CASSLTGTDTQYF

j_call: TRBJ1-3
clone_size: once
d_call: -
v_call: TRBV18
cdr3_nt: TGTGCCAGCTCACCGGGGAGGGACCCTGGAAACACCATATATTTT
cdr3_aa: CASSPGRDPGNTIYF

j_call: TRBJ2-1
clone_size: once
d_call: TRBD2
v_call: TRBV5-1
cdr3_nt: TGCGCCAGCACCCGGGAAGCCGGGACTAGCGGGCGCCCCTCCTACAATGAGCAGTTCTTC
cdr3_aa: CASTREAGTSGRPSYNEQFF

j_call: TRBJ1-3
clone_size: once
d_call: TRBD1
v_call: TRBV19
cdr3_nt: TGTGCCAGTAGTATGGGACAGTGGGGAAACACCATATATTTT
cdr3_aa: CASSMGQWGNTIYF

j_call: TRBJ1-2
clone_size: -
d_call: -
v_call: TRBV4-2
cdr3_nt: TGTGCCAGCAGCCAAGATGTGCAGGGTGTCCCATATGGCTACACCTTC
cdr3_aa: CASSQDVQGVPYGYTF

j_call: TRBJ2-7
clone_size: -
d_call: -
v_call: TRBV6-1
cdr3_nt: TGTGCCAGCAGTGAAGCGGCAGGGGTAGGCGAGCAGTACTTC
cdr3_aa: CASSEAAGVGEQYF

j_call: TRBJ1-1
clone_size: -
d_call: -
v_call: TRBV11-3
cdr3_nt: TGTGCCAGCAGCCCCCTGGGGGGCACTGAAGCTTTCTTT
cdr3_aa: CASSPLGGTEAFF

j_call: TRBJ1-2
clone_size: -
d_call: -
v_call: TRBV24-1
cdr3_nt: TGTGCCACCAGTTCGGGTGCCACTTATGGCTACACCTTC
cdr3_aa: CATSSGATYGYTF

j_call: TRBJ2-3
clone_size: -
d_call: -
v_call: TRBV10-2
cdr3_nt: TGCGCCAGCACTCGAGCCGGGAGCGATACGCAGTATTTT
cdr3_aa: CASTRAGSDTQYF

j_call: TRBJ2-7
clone_size: -
d_call: TRBD1
v_call: TRBV3-1/TRBV3-2
cdr3_nt: TGTGCCAGCAGCCTATCAAGACAGGGCCTGCAGTACTTC
cdr3_aa: CASSLSRQGLQYF

j_call: TRBJ2-2
clone_size: -
d_call: TRBD2
v_call: TRBV2
cdr3_nt: TGTGCCAGCAGCCGAACGGGGGGTTTCACCGGGGAGCTGTTTTTT
cdr3_aa: CASSRTGGFTGELFF

j_call: TRBJ1-1
clone_size: -
d_call: -
v_call: TRBV12-3/TRBV12-4
cdr3_nt: TGTGCCAGCAGTACCATGGGGGCGGTTGTCGCTTTCTTT
cdr3_aa: CASSTMGAVVAFF

j_call: TRBJ2-1
clone_size: -
d_call: -
v_call: TRBV5-5
cdr3_nt: TGTGCCAGCAGCTTGGGATTGCGGGCTAGCTCCTACAATGAGCAGTTCTTC
cdr3_aa: CASSLGLRASSYNEQFF

j_call: TRBJ2-2
clone_size: -
d_call: TRBD1
v_call: TRBV5-1
cdr3_nt: TGCGCCAGCAGCCCCGACAGGGACACCGGGGAGCTGTTTTTT
cdr3_aa: CASSPDRDTGELFF

j_call: TRBJ2-1
clone_size: once
d_call: TRBD1
v_call: TRBV18
cdr3_nt: TGTGCCAGCTCGCCCCAGCGAGGACAGGGGCGCAATGAGCAGTTCTTC
cdr3_aa: CASSPQRGQGRNEQFF

j_call: TRBJ1-1
clone_size: -
d_call: -
v_call: TRBV12-3/TRBV12-4
cdr3_nt: TGTGCCAGCAGTTTGAGGGATTTAACTGAAGCTTTCTTT
cdr3_aa: CASSLRDLTEAFF

j_call: TRBJ2-5
clone_size: once
d_call: TRBD1
v_call: TRBV2
cdr3_nt: TGTGCCAGCGGGACAGGGGGCGATCAGACCCAGTACTTC
cdr3_aa: CASGTGGDQTQYF